A single sample is the source of the 6 T cell receptor beta chains below, sequenced in a study of a mutant IDH1 vaccine in newly diagnosed glioma. Time point reported: baseline, week 1 (first vaccination visit). Sample treatment: pre-vaccination baseline after standard-of-care therapy. Some clones are missing from TCRdb's copy, which holds only in-frame ones; the method was immunoSEQ multiplex PCR. The repertoire has tens of thousands of clones, more than 85% of them found once; the top ten carry approximately 2.4%. The specimen comprised PBMCs, sampled from a glioma patient treated with radiotherapy, temozolomide or both. These receptors were collected from a man in his fifties with glioma.

The chain uses TRBV6-5 and TRBJ2-7, with 8 bases aligning to TRBD2. The CDR3 loop spans 15 amino acids. The J segment lost 2 bases and the V segment lost 7 bases, leaving 10 bases of the junction unmatched. CDR1 and CDR2 (germline): MNHEY, SVGAGI. The CDR3 nucleotides read TGTGCCAGCAAACCCGGGGGGGTAGGCGCCTACGAGCAGTACTTC. Protein: CASKPGGVGAYEQYF.

This clone appeared once. This chain connects TRBV6-6 to TRBJ2-7; D gene ambiguous. Trimming took off 5 bases at V and 4 bases at J, with 6 bases between the two ends. Germline assignment: CDR1 MNHNY and CDR2 SVGAGI (reference sequence). The CDR3 is made up of 11 amino acids. Written as DNA, the CDR3 is TGTGCCAGCAGTGGAATTTACGAGCAGTACTTC. Protein sequence: CASSGIYEQYF.

This chain links TRBV7-9 with TRBJ1-2; 7 bases match TRBD1. The CDR3 runs 11 residues. The J segment lost 6 bases and the V segment lost 5 bases, leaving 0 bases of the junction unmatched. Germline loops: CDR1 SEHNR, CDR2 FQNEAQ (reference sequence). CDR3 residues: CASSGTDGYTF. The CDR3 nucleotides are TGTGCCAGCAGCGGGACAGATGGCTACACCTTC.

The chain uses TRBV27 and TRBJ1-1; D uncertain. Germline CDR1 MNHEY, CDR2 SMNVEV (reference sequence). The CDR3 is made up of 13 amino acids. V shed 3 bases and J shed 5 bases, with 10 bases lying between them. The CDR3 bases are TGTGCCAGCAGTTTTAGTGAAAGGACTGAAGCTTTCTTT. It codes for CASSFSERTEAFF.

The V and J genes are TRBV7-9 and TRBJ1-2; D gene unclear. CDR3 length: 12 residues. The germline V gene has CDR1 SEHNR and CDR2 FQNEAQ (reference sequence). V was cut by 5 bases and J by 6 bases, with 10 bases left in between. In DNA, the CDR3 is TGTGCCAGCAGCCCTGACGACAATGGCTACACCTTC. Protein sequence: CASSPDDNGYTF.

The genes are TRBV28 and TRBJ1-2; D remains ambiguous. The CDR3 consists of 14 residues. Germline V gene lookup returns CDR1 MDHEN and CDR2 SYDVKM. Trimming took 4 bases from V and 3 from J, leaving 12 bases between them. CDR3 sequence (DNA): TGTGCCAGCAGTTCGCGCCGGACCCACTATGGCTACACCTTC. Protein: CASSSRRTHYGYTF.